This T cell receptor beta chain was recovered during a study of cytomegalovirus exposure and HLA in healthy donors. Study-wide results and limits: The study found most TCR sequences rare, yet found some public TCRs in many donors. Common viral pathogens (according to a later analysis) appeared linked to several of the most significant clusters.

CDR3 length equals 11 residues. Trimming shortened V by 5 bases and J by 6 bases, and 8 bases separated the two germline ends. Germline V gene sequence: CDR1 SEHNR, CDR2 FQNEAQ (reference sequence). Both 60 Vbeta primers and 13 Jbeta primers went into the PCR. TCRdb's copy holds only in-frame clones and misses some; the assay was immunoSEQ multiplex PCR. Altogether more than 95,000 clones are present, about a tenth being singletons, with the ten largest covering about 5%. Regarding donors, all were healthy bone marrow donors. To note about this clone: What it binds is not known.

The V call is TRBV7-9, the J call TRBJ2-7; D unclear. The specimen was PBMCs. The TCR was taken from a man aged 35 to 55 in good health and CMV-seropositive. CDR3 sequence reads: CASSTMREQYF. In DNA form, the CDR3 reads TGTGCCAGCAGCACCATGCGCGAGCAGTACTTC.